These 12 T cell receptor beta chains share one sample of origin, sequenced in a study of CD8 T cells in Susac syndrome. Random hexamers were used to reverse transcribe an amount of roughly 0.45 to 1 ug RNA. From the immunoSEQ multiplex PCR reads, TCRdb called clonotypes with MiXCR, one entry per CDR3 protein. Of about 94,000 distinct CDR3 sequences in the sample, 85% to 95% were seen once. Sequenced material: CD4+ T cells from PBMCs. Receptors were obtained from a human donor with Susac syndrome.

This chain uses TRBV9 with TRBJ2-7; D is possibly TRBD1 (5 bases). This CDR3 region has 15 residues. Trimming cost V 0 bases and J 3 bases, with 13 bases left between them. Per germline, CDR1 SGDLS and CDR2 YYNGEE. In nucleotides, the CDR3 is TGTGCCAGCAGCGTAGGGCAGGGAAGGGACTACGAGCAGTACTTC. Residues: CASSVGQGRDYEQYF.

The chain carries TRBV19 and TRBJ2-7; 7 positions agree with TRBD1. In germline, CDR1 is LNHDA, CDR2 SQIVND (reference sequence). V gave up 4 bases and J gave up 2 bases; unmatched junction bases: 5. This CDR3 is built from 14 residues. As DNA, the CDR3 is TGTGCCAGTAGTACCTGGACAGGCCCCTACGAGCAGTACTTC. As protein: CASSTWTGPYEQYF.

The J gene is TRBJ2-7, the V gene TRBV12-3 or TRBV12-4; 7 bases match TRBD1. Unmatched junction bases numbered 4, after V lost 1 base and J lost 4 bases. This CDR3 contains 14 residues. This chain's CDR3 is CASSLEGRGYEQYF. As DNA, the CDR3 is TGTGCCAGCAGTTTAGAGGGCAGGGGGTACGAGCAGTACTTC.

The V gene is TRBV7-9, the J gene TRBJ2-3, with 10 bases that match TRBD1. Germline values: CDR1 SEHNR, CDR2 FQNEAQ (reference sequence). J was trimmed by 14 bases and V by 1 base; bases with no gene match: 0. The CDR3 loop spans 11 amino acids. The CDR3 reads CASSLGDRGYF. As DNA, the CDR3 is TGTGCCAGCAGCTTAGGGGACAGGGGGTATTTT. The variable domain in full, completed from reference TRBV7-9 and TRBJ2-3, reads DTGVSQNPRHKITKRGQNVTFRCDPISEHNRLYWYRQTLGQGPEFLTYFQNEAQLEKSRLLSDRFSAERPKGSFSTLEIQRTEQGDSAMYLCASSLGDRGYFGPGTRLTVL.

The chain couples TRBV20-1 to TRBJ1-6; a weak D match, TRBD1 (6 bases). This CDR3 is built from 15 residues. V lost 1 base and J 0 bases, leaving 7 bases between the germline ends. The germline gives CDR1 DFQATT, CDR2 SNEGSKA (reference sequence). Here the CDR3 DNA reads TGCAGTGCTAGAGGACAGGACTCCTATAATTCACCCCTCCACTTT. Translated: CSARGQDSYNSPLHF.

As DNA, the CDR3 is TGCGCCAGCAGCTGGGGAAAGGGTGGGAACTATGGCTACACCTTC. This encodes CASSWGKGGNYGYTF. J is TRBJ1-2 and V is TRBV5-1; D gene uncertain. The CDR3 extends over 15 amino acids. Germline CDR1 SGHRS, CDR2 YFSETQ. Deletions cut 3 bases from V and 2 bases from J, with 14 bases between.

The chain combines TRBV18 with TRBJ2-7; maybe TRBD1 (6 bases). The CDR3 totals 13 residues. The V and J ends lost 0 bases and 5 bases respectively, with 8 bases between them. From germline, CDR1 is KGHSH and CDR2 LQKENI. The CDR3 region is CASSPPRGHEQYF. The CDR3 DNA follows: TGTGCCAGCTCACCACCCAGGGGCCACGAGCAGTACTTC.

V is TRBV12-3 or TRBV12-4 and J is TRBJ1-1, with 8 positions matching TRBD1. With V trimmed by 8 bases and J by 2 bases, 4 bases remained unmatched. The CDR3 has 13 amino acids. The CDR3 loop is CASCTGGNTEAFF. The CDR3 DNA reads TGTGCCAGCTGCACAGGGGGAAACACTGAAGCTTTCTTT.

V usage is TRBV30 and J usage is TRBJ1-1; D gene uncertain. Per germline, CDR1 GTSNPN and CDR2 SVGIG (reference sequence). The CDR3 loop spans 11 amino acids. Trimming left V 2 bases short and J 1 base short, with 2 bases between. CDR3 residues: CAWSRNTEAFF. CDR3 in DNA: TGTGCCTGGAGTCGGAACACTGAAGCTTTCTTT.

V gene TRBV20-1 combines with J gene TRBJ1-5; no firm D call. The CDR3 contains 14 residues. V lost 3 bases and J 2 bases, leaving 11 bases between the germline ends. Germline V gene lookup returns CDR1 DFQATT and CDR2 SNEGSKA (reference sequence). The CDR3 region is CSASNVLGNQPQHF. In DNA, the CDR3 is TGCAGTGCTAGCAACGTGCTCGGCAATCAGCCCCAGCATTTT.

This sequence joins TRBV19 and TRBJ2-7, with D possibly being TRBD1 (7 bases). The CDR3 runs to 13 residues. Germline V gene lookup returns CDR1 LNHDA and CDR2 SQIVND (reference sequence). The ends were cut back, 7 bases at V and 0 bases at J, with 10 bases in the middle. This CDR3 is CASTRGASYEQYF. The CDR3 DNA is TGTGCCAGTACCAGGGGGGCCTCCTACGAGCAGTACTTC.

The gene calls are TRBV20-1 and TRBJ1-1, with D perhaps TRBD1 (6 bases). The CDR3 sequence is 13 residues long. From germline, CDR1 is DFQATT and CDR2 SNEGSKA (reference sequence). V was shortened by 0 bases and J by 7 bases, with 12 bases between the two germline ends. The CDR3 coding sequence is TGCAGTGCTAGAGATCAGGGGTGGGGTGAAGCTTTCTTT. Translating gives CSARDQGWGEAFF.